This T cell receptor beta chain was captured by sequencing in a study of T cells in localized non-small cell lung cancer (dated by TCRdb to 2020 to 2022). Notes on the research overall: The study examined T cell repertoires in 236 patients with early-stage NSCLC and compared tumors with uninvolved tumor-adjacent lungs. The cohort comprised roughly 220 treatment-naïve NSCLC patients with resected, localized lung tumors. Of the NSCLC patients, roughly 130 were male and about a hundred were female, and the mean age was around 66 years. The full study reports these points: Higher T cell density in blood was associated with longer overall survival, whereas higher clonality in adjacent lung was associated with shorter survival. Multi-region tumor sequencing was not performed, so intratumor heterogeneity could not be excluded. Uninvolved tumor-adjacent lung showed the highest T cell clonality, higher than tumor, which suggests more focused antigenic responses in the uninvolved tumor-adjacent lung. Since the design was exploratory, TCR variables were selected using unadjusted p-values with no false-discovery rate correction. A median of around 62 of the top 100 tumor clones turned up in the paired uninvolved adjacent lung, and some 27 of those clones also ranked among the top 100 of that same adjacent lung.

Details on this clone: Its recognized antigen is unknown. No qualities accompany the bases; no much larger clone lies one base away.

Cut back by 6 bases and 3 bases, the V and J ends lie 8 bases apart. CDR1 and CDR2, per the germline V gene, are SNHLY and FYNNEI. From the cysteine up to the phenylalanine, the CDR3 has a length of 13 residues. The only DNA kept is the CDR3, 39 bases in frame from the first base. At diagnosis, tumor, uninvolved tumor-adjacent lung and peripheral blood were collected and then preserved as a mix of FFPE and fresh-frozen material. For TCR repertoire profiling, the blood samples were analyzed as peripheral blood mononuclear cells. The immunoSEQ Assay was used to sequence TCR beta CDR3 regions from DNA. The study's own analysis went as follows. T cell density was computed as TCR beta template counts normalized to usable DNA estimated by amplifying housekeeping genes. Richness was estimated using the preseqR package, with extrapolation to 400,000 templates for PBMC samples and to 120,000 templates for tissue samples. Clonality was calculated as one minus Pielou's evenness. To identify tissue-enriched TCRs, differential abundance testing was run on productive amino-acid clonotypes with a minimum total count of 5 and an alpha of 0.1. The Jaccard Index and the Morisita Overlap Index were used to quantify repertoire overlap between compartments. GLIPH clustered TCR beta CDR3s with public tetramer-defined viral CDR3s; viral motifs required at least three viral sequences plus V-gene enrichment. Here the immuneACCESS table is served through TCRdb, limited to in-frame sequences with V and J called. Missing clones are a known gap in these copies; in checked studies unresolved V genes cover under half, and the rest lacks a known reason. V and J calls and clone size are those listed in that table; D and trimming were worked out from the DNA. Across this sample there are fewer than 40,000 clones, with 93% seen only once. Together, the top ten hold 7.9% of the sample.

The sequence derives from a female donor at least 60 years old with stage I lung adenocarcinoma. The chain is made from TRBV2 and TRBJ2-2; the D segment cannot be called with confidence. Here the sequenced sample was peripheral blood, taken before any cancer treatment. The nucleotide sequence is TGTGCCAGCAGGTGGACCGACACCGGGGAGCTGTTTTTT. Its translation reads: CASRWTDTGELFF.